This T cell receptor (beta chain) was found in a study of graft-versus-host responses after intestinal transplantation. Clones were read by immunoSEQ multiplex PCR, and TCRdb kept only the in-frame ones, dropping some. Of over 85,000 clones in the sample, 94% are singletons; the top ten hold approximately 0.19%. About this clone: Its antigen is still unknown.

The sample in question was unstimulated CD4+ T cells sorted from spleen or lymph node cells, obtained before transplant. This TCR derives from a human donor who was the organ donor for an intestinal transplant.

Here the CDR3 reads CASHQGGAQYF. CDR3 nucleotide sequence: TGTGCCAGCCACCAGGGAGGGGCGCAGTATTTT. The chain uses TRBV6-5 and TRBJ2-3; TRBD2 agrees at 7 bases. V shed 8 bases, J shed 10 bases, and the junction held 6 bases outside the gene matches. Germline V CDR1 and CDR2: MNHEY, SVGAGI. The CDR3 runs 11 residues.